The present T cell receptor beta chain was sequenced within a study of regulatory T cells in long-lasting Graves disease. Overall study results and limits: Patients whose Graves' disease persisted exhibited lower TCR diversity than those newly diagnosed.

The CDR3 contains 15 residues. With 5 bases removed from V and 4 bases from J, the gap between germline ends came to 17 bases. Germline CDR1 and CDR2: LNHNV and YYDKDF (reference sequence). Time point noted: newly diagnosed GD, antithyroid drugs for less than 3 months. Preparation of the TCR library used RNA extracted from PBMCs. This clonotype has just a few counts. Its target is not known. Assembly of TCR beta libraries relied on iRepertoire HTBI primers together with Arm-PCR of CDR3 regions. TCRdb recomputed calls from the multiplex PCR reads with MiXCR, one row per CDR3 protein. The sample lists 530,000 or so distinct CDR3 sequences, about 16% occurring once. In addition, the sample was reused for a study of T cells in Graves' hyperthyroidism and ophthalmopathy. That paper adds: Each diagnosis drew on symptoms, thyroxine, TRAb, thyroid ultrasound and orbital computed tomography findings.

This receptor was taken from a man aged 18 to 35 with Graves disease. Sample: peripheral blood mononuclear cells (PBMCs), taken at new diagnosis, from a patient treated with antithyroid drugs. The chain uses TRBV15 and TRBJ1-2; possible D gene TRBD1, 5 bases. The CDR3 DNA reads TGTGCCACCAGCCAGCCCCGGGGGTCCACCTATGGCTACACCTTC. This translates into CATSQPRGSTYGYTF.